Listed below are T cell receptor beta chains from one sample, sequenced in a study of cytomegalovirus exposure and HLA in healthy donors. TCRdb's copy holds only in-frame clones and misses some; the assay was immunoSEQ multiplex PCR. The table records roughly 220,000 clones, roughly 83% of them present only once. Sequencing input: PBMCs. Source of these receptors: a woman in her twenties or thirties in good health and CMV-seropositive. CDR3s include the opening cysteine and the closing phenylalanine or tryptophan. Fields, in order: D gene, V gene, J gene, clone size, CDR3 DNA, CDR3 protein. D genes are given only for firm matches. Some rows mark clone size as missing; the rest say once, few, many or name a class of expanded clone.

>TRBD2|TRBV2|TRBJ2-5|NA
TGTGCCAGCAGTGAAGGAGGACTAGAAGAGACCCAGTACTTC
CASSEGGLEETQYF
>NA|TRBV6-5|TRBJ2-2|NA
TGTGCCAGCAGAGCCCCCGGGGCGAACACCGGGGAGCTGTTTTTT
CASRAPGANTGELFF
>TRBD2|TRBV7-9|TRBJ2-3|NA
TGTGCCAGCAGCTTAGGGGCGGGACTAGCAACAGATACGCAGTATTTT
CASSLGAGLATDTQYF
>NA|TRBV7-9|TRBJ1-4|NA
TGTGCCAGCAGCCGCGGACAGACGAATGAAAAACTGTTTTTT
CASSRGQTNEKLFF
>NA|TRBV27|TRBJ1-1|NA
TGTGCCAGCAGTTTGGATGGGGTTGGCACTGAAGCTTTCTTT
CASSLDGVGTEAFF
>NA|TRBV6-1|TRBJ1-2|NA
TGTGCCAGCAGTGAAACACACAGCAACTATGGCTACACCTTC
CASSETHSNYGYTF
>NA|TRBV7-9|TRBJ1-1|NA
TGTGCCAGCAGCTTAGGGCAGGAAGCTTTCTTT
CASSLGQEAFF
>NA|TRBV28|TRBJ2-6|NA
TGTGCCAGCAGCCCATGGGTCGGGGCCAACGTCCTGACTTTC
CASSPWVGANVLTF
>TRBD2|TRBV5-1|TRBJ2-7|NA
TGCGCCAGCAGCTTGGAGGCTAGCGGGAGCTACGAGCAGTACTTC
CASSLEASGSYEQYF
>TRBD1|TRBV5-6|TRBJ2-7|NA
TGTGCCAGCAGCTTGGGACAGGGTAGAGTGCAGTACTTC
CASSLGQGRVQYF
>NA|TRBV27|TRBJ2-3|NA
TGTGCCAGCCGGTCGGGTGGGGATACGCAGTATTTT
CASRSGGDTQYF
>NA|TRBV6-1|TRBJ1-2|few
TGTGCCAGCAGTCCCCGGGACAACTATGGCTACACCTTC
CASSPRDNYGYTF
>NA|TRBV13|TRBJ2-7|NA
TGTGCCAGCAGCGGAAGGTGGCGCGAGCAGTACTTC
CASSGRWREQYF
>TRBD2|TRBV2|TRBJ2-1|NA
TGTGCCAGCATAAAGATGGCGGGAGCGGGGATCGGTGAGCAGTTCTTC
CASIKMAGAGIGEQFF
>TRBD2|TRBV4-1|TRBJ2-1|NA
TGCGCCAGCAGCCAAGCGGGGAGGACTAGACAATACAATGAGCAGTTCTTC
CASSQAGRTRQYNEQFF
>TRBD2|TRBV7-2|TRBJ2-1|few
TGTGCCAGCAGCCTGACTAGCACCTACAATGAGCAGTTCTTC
CASSLTSTYNEQFF
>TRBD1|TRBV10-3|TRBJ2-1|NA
TGTGCCATCAGTGGATCAGGGGGACAGGGACACTACAATGAGCAGTTCTTC
CAISGSGGQGHYNEQFF
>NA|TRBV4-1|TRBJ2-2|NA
TGCGCCAGCAGCCAAGTATTAAGTCGACTCAACACCGGGGAGCTGTTTTTT
CASSQVLSRLNTGELFF
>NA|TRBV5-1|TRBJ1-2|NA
TGCGCCAGCAGCTTGGCCGTCGTTGACTATGGCTACACCTTC
CASSLAVVDYGYTF
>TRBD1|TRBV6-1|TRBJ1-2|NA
TGTGCCAGCAGCGGGACAGGTGGCTACACCTTC
CASSGTGGYTF
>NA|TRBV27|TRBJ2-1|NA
TGTGCCAGCAGTTTATCGGTCAACAATGAGCAGTTCTTC
CASSLSVNNEQFF
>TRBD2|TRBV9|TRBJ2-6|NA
TGTGCCAGCAGCGTAGGACTAGCGGGAGTTGTTGGGGCCAACGTCCTGACTTTC
CASSVGLAGVVGANVLTF
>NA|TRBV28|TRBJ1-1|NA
TGTGCCAGCAGCCCGAACACTGAAGCTTTCTTT
CASSPNTEAFF
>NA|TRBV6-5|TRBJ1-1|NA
TGTGCCAGCAGTTCCGGGGGGACTGAAGCTTTCTTT
CASSSGGTEAFF
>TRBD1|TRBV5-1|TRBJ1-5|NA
TGCGCCAGCAGCGTACCCCCTAGGACAGGGGATCATCAGCCCCAGCATTTT
CASSVPPRTGDHQPQHF
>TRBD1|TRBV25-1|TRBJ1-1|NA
TGTGCCAGCATAGGACAGGCGAACACTGAAGCTTTCTTT
CASIGQANTEAFF
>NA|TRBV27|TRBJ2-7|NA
TGTGCCAGCAGTCCAAGGAAACTAGCAGTCCCTCCCGAGCAGTACTTC
CASSPRKLAVPPEQYF
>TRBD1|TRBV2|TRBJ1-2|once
TGTGCCAATGAGGGACAGTCATATGGCTACACCTTC
CANEGQSYGYTF
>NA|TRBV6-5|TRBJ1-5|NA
TGTGCCAGCAGCCGGACAGTCACGCAGCCCCAGCATTTT
CASSRTVTQPQHF
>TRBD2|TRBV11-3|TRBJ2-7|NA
TGTGCCAGCAGCTTAGAAGCGGGAGGGCGCGAGCAGTACTTC
CASSLEAGGREQYF
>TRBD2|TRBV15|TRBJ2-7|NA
TGTGCCACCAGAACCGGGACTAGCGGATCCTACGAGCAGTACTTC
CATRTGTSGSYEQYF
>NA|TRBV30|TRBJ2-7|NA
TGTGCCTGGAGTACTTCCTACGAGCAGTACTTC
CAWSTSYEQYF
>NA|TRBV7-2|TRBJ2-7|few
TGTGCCAGCAGCAGCCCGGGATCATCTCCCTACGAGCAGTACTTC
CASSSPGSSPYEQYF
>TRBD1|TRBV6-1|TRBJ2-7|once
TGTGCCAGCAGCCCCGGGACAGGAGGCCACGAGCAGTACTTC
CASSPGTGGHEQYF
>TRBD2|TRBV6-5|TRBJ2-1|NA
TGTGCCAGCAGCCGGACTAGCGGGAGTTACAATGAGCAGTTCTTC
CASSRTSGSYNEQFF
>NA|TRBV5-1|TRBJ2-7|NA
TGCGCCAGCAGAAACAACTACGAGCAGTACTTC
CASRNNYEQYF
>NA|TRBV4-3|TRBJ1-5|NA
TGCGCCAGCAGCCAGAGCTGGGATGGGGGCAATCAGCCCCAGCATTTT
CASSQSWDGGNQPQHF
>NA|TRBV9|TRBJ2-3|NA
TGTGCCAGCAGCCGGGGTGGACTTACAGATACGCAGTATTTT
CASSRGGLTDTQYF
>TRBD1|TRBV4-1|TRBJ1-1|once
TGCGCCAGCAGCCCGACAGGGAGGACTGAAGCTTTCTTT
CASSPTGRTEAFF
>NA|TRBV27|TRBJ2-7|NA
TGTGCCAGCAGCTCCTACGAGCAGTACTTC
CASSSYEQYF
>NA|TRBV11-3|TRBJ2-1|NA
TGTGCCAGCAGCTCTAGGACCTCCACTAATGAGCAGTTCTTC
CASSSRTSTNEQFF